These 3 T cell receptor beta chains were sequenced from one sample in a study of blood T cells in healthy people across ages (dated by TCRdb to 2013 to 2016). Receptors were amplified or captured by 5' RACE. Instrument on record: Illumina HiSeq 2500. A second PCR of about 7 to 12 cycles was run with a J-beta primer mix and a sample-barcoded 5' primer. TCRdb handled the public reads itself, with Q25 trimming in fastp and clone calling in MiXCR, and kept productive beta chains. Each entry is one CDR3 protein sequence, shown with its most common DNA and genes. The sample yields 800,000 to 950,000 distinct CDR3 sequences; 29% were counted once. The ten largest account for about a tenth of the sample. This sample also appeared in a second study, on T cells of mothers and their children.

Sequencing was done on a sample of blood. The receptors here all came from a woman aged 40-49 years in good health.

The rearrangement joins TRBV28 to TRBJ2-7; 7 nucleotides match TRBD2. V gave up 7 bases and J gave up 6 bases; unmatched junction bases: 15. This CDR3 has 15 residues. Germline V lookup: CDR1 MDHEN, CDR2 SYDVKM. The CDR3, as DNA: TGTGCCAGCACCACGCTCTCTAAGCGGGGCCGCGAGCAGTACTTC. It codes for CASTTLSKRGREQYF.

Concerning this clonotype: One end of the junction is discordant with germline, which a read error may explain. The chain has TRBV19 and TRBJ1-5; D not certain. CDR1 LNHDA and CDR2 SQIVND come from the germline V gene (reference sequence). This CDR3 is 13 amino acids long. CDR3 sequence: CASSKEPNRPQHF. The CDR3 coding sequence is TGTGCCAGTAGTAAGGAACCTAATCGGCCCCAGCATTTT.

The chain links TRBV5-5 to TRBJ2-2; 9 bases match TRBD1. In germline, CDR1 is SGHKS, CDR2 YYEKEE (reference sequence). The CDR3 totals 16 residues. Germline trimming cut 1 base from V and 4 bases from J; bases unmatched to any gene: 5. The CDR3 is CASSLRTGEVTGELFF. The DNA for the CDR3 is TGTGCCAGCAGCTTGCGGACAGGGGAGGTCACCGGGGAGCTGTTTTTT. The whole variable domain, filled in from reference TRBV5-5 and TRBJ2-2, reads DAGVTQSPTHLIKTRGQQVTLRCSPISGHKSVSWYQQVLGQGPQFIFQYYEKEERGRGNFPDRFSARQFPNYSSELNVNALLLGDSALYLCASSLRTGEVTGELFFGEGSRLTVL.